This TCR beta chain was recovered during a study of neurological immune-mediated disorders. Study-wide findings and caveats: The greatest TCR clonal expansion occurred in HTLV-1-associated myelopathy and the least in multiple sclerosis, which fell below healthy controls.

The length of the CDR3 is 14 residues. Germline trimming cut 4 bases from V and 5 bases from J; bases unmatched to any gene: 7. Looked up from germline, CDR1 is SGHRS and CDR2 is YFSETQ. This clonotype was recorded at least ten times. Its specificity is not known. Each TCR transcript was tagged with a 10-nucleotide random UMI during 5'RACE. TCRdb called the 5' RACE reads again in MiXCR, with one record for every CDR3 protein. The sample has fewer than 30,000 distinct CDR3 sequences, roughly 6.3% seen once; the top ten hold around 4.8%. It was from 2 million PBMCs stored at -80 C that the unsorted libraries were obtained.

The chain couples TRBV5-1 to TRBJ2-5; 8 bases agree with TRBD1. The specimen sequenced was PBMCs. The TCR sequence derives from a middle-aged woman in good health. CDR3 sequence (DNA): TGCGCCAGCAGCATGGGACAGGTACCGGAGACCCAGTACTTC. It specifies CASSMGQVPETQYF.